The 28 T cell receptor beta chains below come from one sample, sequenced in a study of T cells after yellow fever vaccination. From the 5' RACE reads, TCRdb called clonotypes with MiXCR, one entry per CDR3 protein. The table records a few hundred thousand distinct CDR3 sequences, around 10% of them present only once. This material consisted of CD4+ T cells sorted from PBMCs, taken 5 days after the yellow fever booster vaccination. The receptors were sampled from a man between 18 and 29 years old who received the YFV17D yellow fever vaccine.

This clonotype was seen ten or more times. V usage is TRBV10-2 and J usage is TRBJ2-6; D remains unclear. V was cut by 7 bases and J by 0 bases, with 4 bases left in between. CDR1 is WSHSY and CDR2 is SAAADI in the germline V gene. This CDR3 spans 13 amino acids. CDR3 in DNA: TGCGCCAGCAAAGTCTCTGGGGCCAACGTCCTGACTTTC. Residues: CASKVSGANVLTF.

This clonotype was detected many times. The rearrangement joins TRBV11-2 to TRBJ1-2; D call uncertain. CDR1 and CDR2 (germline): SGHAT, FQNNGV. The CDR3 extends over 13 amino acids. Between the trimmed V and J ends, which lost 0 bases and 0 bases, there was a span of 2 bases. For the CDR3, the DNA is TGTGCCAGCAGCTTAGACGCTAACTATGGCTACACCTTC. Amino acid sequence: CASSLDANYGYTF.

The chain is built from TRBV7-9 and TRBJ1-1, with D possibly TRBD1 on 5 matching bases. V was cut by 4 bases and J by 3 bases, with 12 bases left in between. The CDR3 runs 14 residues. The germline CDR1 and CDR2 sequences are SEHNR and FQNEAQ (reference sequence). The CDR3: CASSSRAEDTEAFF. The CDR3 DNA is TGTGCCAGCAGCTCCAGGGCGGAGGACACTGAAGCTTTCTTT.

By frequency in the sample, this clonotype is medium-sized. A junction end diverges from the germline sequence, so it may reflect a read error. This sequence joins TRBV5-1 and TRBJ2-3; D call uncertain. Per germline, CDR1 SGHRS and CDR2 YFSETQ. The CDR3 is 13 amino acids. CDR3 nucleotide sequence: TGTGCCAGCAGCTTAGCTAGCACAGATACGCAGTATTTT. Translating it yields CASSLASTDTQYF.

This clonotype came up a few times. The chain carries TRBV15 and TRBJ2-6; 11 bases align to TRBD1. The V segment lost 3 bases and the J segment 4 bases; nucleotides outside the gene matches: 5. The CDR3 is 17 amino acids. Germline V lookup: CDR1 LNHNV, CDR2 YYDKDF (reference sequence). The CDR3 sequence: CATSSGQGAAGANVLTF. The CDR3, as DNA: TGTGCCACCAGCAGTGGACAGGGGGCTGCCGGGGCCAACGTCCTGACTTTC.

The chain is built from TRBV3-1 and TRBJ2-7; D unresolved. Deletions cut 2 bases from V and 9 bases from J, with 11 bases between. The germline gives CDR1 LGHDT, CDR2 YNNKEL (reference sequence). CDR3 length: 12 residues. The CDR3 region has the DNA TGTGCCAGCAGCCAATTGGGCCAGCGGCAGTACGTC. Translation gives CASSQLGQRQYV.

Ten or more counts support this clonotype. This chain connects TRBV9 to TRBJ2-1; D is unclear. Per germline, CDR1 SGDLS and CDR2 YYNGEE. The CDR3 is 14 residues long. V gave up 1 base and J gave up 5 bases, with 10 bases separating them. In DNA form, the CDR3 reads TGTGCCAGCAGCGTAAGCGAACGAAACAATGAGCAGTTCTTC. This sequence encodes CASSVSERNNEQFF.

The rearrangement links TRBV6-5 to TRBJ2-6; D uncertain. Trimming took off 5 bases at V and 4 bases at J, with 12 bases between the two ends. The CDR3 is 15 residues long. Per germline, CDR1 MNHEY and CDR2 SVGAGI. The CDR3 nucleotides are TGTGCCAGCAGTGGTCCGTTAGGAGGGGCCAACGTCCTGACTTTC. It yields the protein CASSGPLGGANVLTF.

The genes are TRBV5-1 and TRBJ2-2, with TRBD1 as a possible D gene (6 bases). V lost 0 bases to trimming and J lost 6 bases, with 15 bases between them. CDR1 and CDR2 (germline): SGHRS, YFSETQ. The CDR3 length is 16 residues. In nucleotides, the CDR3 is TGCGCCAGCAGCTTGGACGGACAGCCGGTTGCCGGGGAGCTGTTTTTT. This encodes CASSLDGQPVAGELFF. The full variable domain, completed using reference TRBV5-1 and TRBJ2-2, is KAGVTQTPRYLIKTRGQQVTLSCSPISGHRSVSWYQQTPGQGLQFLFEYFSETQRNKGNFPGRFSGRQFSNSRSEMNVSTLELGDSALYLCASSLDGQPVAGELFFGEGSRLTVL.

The genes are TRBV5-5 and TRBJ1-5; 9 bases agree with TRBD1. After removal of 2 bases from V and 5 bases from J, the junction contained 2 bases not matched to a gene. The CDR3 consists of 14 residues. Germline V gene lookup returns CDR1 SGHKS and CDR2 YYEKEE (reference sequence). This chain's CDR3 is CASSFGTGYQPQHF. The CDR3 nucleotides read TGTGCCAGCAGCTTCGGGACAGGGTATCAGCCCCAGCATTTT.

This clonotype has a count of ten or more. Here the CDR3 reads CASSLVGRDSTEAFF. The CDR3 DNA reads TGCGCCAGCAGCTTGGTAGGCAGGGATTCGACTGAAGCTTTCTTT. The rearrangement uses TRBV5-1 and TRBJ1-1; D possibly corresponds to TRBD1 (5 bases). The V gene lost 0 bases and the J gene lost 5 bases, with 14 bases spanning the gap. Per germline, CDR1 SGHRS and CDR2 YFSETQ. The CDR3 extends over 15 amino acids.

V and J are TRBV5-6 and TRBJ1-4; weak D call: TRBD1 (6 bases). V dropped 5 bases and J dropped 8 bases, with 13 bases sitting between them. Germline V lookup: CDR1 SGHDT, CDR2 YYEEEE. This CDR3 comprises 13 residues. Written as DNA, the CDR3 is TGTGCCAGCAGGCTACAGGGTGAAGAAAAACTGTTTTTT. This sequence encodes CASRLQGEEKLFF.

This clonotype appeared a few times. This chain connects TRBV9 to TRBJ2-7; 10 bases agree with TRBD1. V was pared by 0 bases and J by 3 bases, with 3 bases of the junction left unmatched. Germline V gives CDR1 SGDLS, CDR2 YYNGEE. The CDR3 totals 15 residues. This CDR3 is CASSVGGQGDYEQYF. As DNA, the CDR3 is TGTGCCAGCAGCGTAGGAGGACAGGGGGACTACGAGCAGTACTTC.

The V call is TRBV20-1, the J call TRBJ1-2; TRBD1 aligns across 10 bases. This CDR3 region has 13 residues. Losses at the gene ends were 6 bases for V and 8 bases for J; bases not matched to a gene: 9. Germline V gene sequence: CDR1 DFQATT, CDR2 SNEGSKA (reference sequence). This CDR3 reads CSAPGQGREGYTF. The CDR3 coding sequence is TGCAGTGCCCCGGGACAGGGGAGGGAGGGCTACACCTTC.

This clonotype has a handful of counts. The genes are TRBV11-3 and TRBJ2-5; no definite D call. Germline loops: CDR1 SGHNT, CDR2 YENEEA. CDR3 length: 13 residues. Between the trimmed V and J ends, which lost 5 bases and 0 bases, there was a span of 7 bases. CDR3 DNA: TGTGCCAGCAGCCGAGGACACCAAGAGACCCAGTACTTC. Translated: CASSRGHQETQYF.

This clonotype has ten or more counts. The chain employs TRBV11-3 and TRBJ2-3, with D uncertain. The V and J ends lost 3 bases and 2 bases respectively, with 6 bases between them. CDR3 length: 13 residues. Germline V CDR1 and CDR2: SGHNT, YENEEA. The DNA for the CDR3 is TGTGCCAGCAGCTTTACCGTCACAGATACGCAGTATTTT. Protein sequence: CASSFTVTDTQYF.

The chain recombines TRBV7-8 with TRBJ2-1, with TRBD2 matching over 11 bases. The CDR3 is 16 residues long. Germline V CDR1 and CDR2: SGHVS, FQNEAQ. With V trimmed by 1 base and J by 8 bases, 7 bases remained unmatched. The DNA for the CDR3 is TGTGCCAGCAGCTTAGTTTTAGCGGGGGGGCCTTATGAGCAGTTCTTC. This codes for CASSLVLAGGPYEQFF.

V and J are TRBV7-3 and TRBJ2-2, with D uncertain. Trimming removed 3 bases at V and 5 bases at J, with 7 bases between. Germline V gene sequence: CDR1 SGHTA, CDR2 FQGTGA. The CDR3 consists of 13 residues. CDR3 loop: CASSFSGTGELFF. The CDR3 region has the DNA TGTGCCAGCAGCTTTTCGGGTACCGGGGAGCTGTTTTTT.

This clonotype was seen more than once but under ten times. The V gene is TRBV11-2, the J gene TRBJ1-2, with 9 bases matching TRBD1. The CDR3 length is 18 residues. J was trimmed by 3 bases and V by 3 bases; bases with no gene match: 14. The germline V gene encodes CDR1 SGHAT and CDR2 FQNNGV. CDR3 nucleotides: TGTGCCAGCAGCTTTCGGGTGGGAAACAGGGGGCTGGACTATGGCTACACCTTC. Residues: CASSFRVGNRGLDYGYTF.

This clonotype was counted a few times. This chain links TRBV20-1 with TRBJ2-3, with a tentative D call TRBD1 (7 bases). The V gene lost 5 bases and the J gene lost 4 bases, with 13 bases spanning the gap. The CDR3 has 13 residues. Germline CDR1 and CDR2: DFQATT and SNEGSKA (reference sequence). The CDR3 here is CSAYRGGADTQYF. The CDR3 nucleotides are TGCAGTGCTTACAGGGGAGGCGCAGATACGCAGTATTTT.

The table lists this clonotype with a few counts. V usage is TRBV7-2 and J usage is TRBJ2-1, with D unresolved. Germline V CDR1 and CDR2: SGHTA, FQGNSA. The CDR3 is made up of 11 amino acids. V gave up 5 bases and J gave up 8 bases, with 7 bases separating them. The CDR3 DNA reads as TGTGCCAGCAGCAAGAGACATGAGCAGTTCTTC. Translated, it gives CASSKRHEQFF.

To note about this clonotype: A much larger clone lies a single base off, so this may be a read error. The V call is TRBV4-1, the J call TRBJ1-1, with TRBD1 matching over 11 bases. The CDR3 runs 16 residues. CDR1 is MGHRA and CDR2 is YSYEKL in the germline V gene. The CDR3: CASSRPGQGVGTEALF. In DNA form, the CDR3 reads TGCGCCAGCAGCCGCCCGGGACAGGGGGTGGGCACTGAAGCTCTCTTT.

This clonotype was seen a handful of times. The J gene is TRBJ1-1, the V gene TRBV20-1; perhaps TRBD1 as D (6 bases). The germline V gene encodes CDR1 DFQATT and CDR2 SNEGSKA (reference sequence). The CDR3 runs to 14 residues. V lost 5 bases and J lost 3, with 16 bases in between. CDR3 sequence: CSAQGQRQYTEAFF. In DNA, the CDR3 is TGCAGTGCTCAAGGACAGCGACAGTACACTGAAGCTTTCTTT.

V usage is TRBV5-8 and J usage is TRBJ2-2; tentative D call: TRBD1 (5 bases). CDR1 is SGHTS, CDR2 YDEGEE, per germline. V lost 3 bases and J lost 0, with 18 bases in between. This CDR3 contains 18 residues. The CDR3 loop is CASSSTLTGGPNTGELFF. The CDR3, as DNA: TGTGCCAGCAGCTCCACCTTAACAGGCGGCCCGAACACCGGGGAGCTGTTTTTT.

This clonotype showed up just a few times. The chain joins TRBV20-1 to TRBJ1-6, with a tentative D call TRBD1 (6 bases). The CDR3 totals 15 residues. Germline values: CDR1 DFQATT, CDR2 SNEGSKA (reference sequence). V lost 3 bases, J lost 10 bases, and 19 bases lay in between. CDR3 region: CSARVGGRGSSPLHF. The CDR3 nucleotides are TGCAGTGCTAGGGTCGGGGGCAGGGGCTCCTCACCCCTCCACTTT.

This chain connects TRBV18 to TRBJ2-5; D gene ambiguous. V lost 3 bases, J lost 0 bases, and 8 bases lay in between. The CDR3 contains 14 residues. Germline lookup yields CDR1 KGHSH and CDR2 LQKENI. CDR3 residues: CASSPRWNQETQYF. The CDR3 coding sequence is TGTGCCAGCTCACCCCGCTGGAACCAAGAGACCCAGTACTTC.

This clonotype has only a few counts. The gene calls are TRBV7-9 and TRBJ2-7; 12 bases match TRBD1. CDR1 is SEHNR and CDR2 is FQNEAQ in the germline V gene (reference sequence). With 5 bases clipped from V and 4 bases from J, the junction kept 3 bases outside the gene matches. The CDR3 extends over 14 amino acids. The CDR3 loop is CASSRDRGLYEQYF. The CDR3, as DNA: TGTGCCAGCAGCCGGGACAGGGGGCTGTACGAGCAGTACTTC.

This clonotype was observed many times. V gene TRBV19 combines with J gene TRBJ2-1; 8 bases are a match to TRBD2. The J segment lost 10 bases and the V segment lost 5 bases, leaving 7 bases of the junction unmatched. The CDR3 sequence is 13 residues long. The germline V gene has CDR1 LNHDA and CDR2 SQIVND (reference sequence). CDR3 amino acids: CASSPGGAGEQFF. CDR3 coding DNA: TGTGCCAGTAGTCCCGGGGGGGCTGGAGAGCAGTTCTTC.